The clone carrying this T cell receptor (beta chain) was observed a few times. Its cognate antigen is unknown. The CDR3 length is 13 residues. J was trimmed by 7 bases and V by 5 bases; bases with no gene match: 5. The V gene's germline CDR1 is SGHTA and CDR2 FQGNSA. TCRdb processed the RT-PCR reads anew with MiXCR; each CDR3 protein has one entry. The sample lists approximately 500,000 distinct CDR3 sequences, around 13% occurring once. These data are taken from a study of response to subunit inactivated influenza vaccine. Study-wide findings and caveats: Researchers suggested that each seasonal influenza vaccination recruits few new T cells.

This chain joins TRBV7-2 and TRBJ1-5, with 7 bases that match TRBD1. The sequence was obtained from a middle-aged man who received an inactivated influenza vaccine. Sequencing was performed on PBMCs from blood, taken about 13 days after vaccination. CDR3 sequence: CASSPQGWQPQHF. For the CDR3, the DNA is TGTGCCAGCAGCCCACAGGGGTGGCAGCCCCAGCATTTT.